This entry is about one TCR beta chain. Antigen: not known. The sample is drawn from a study of graft-versus-host responses after intestinal transplantation. Study background: Multivisceral, liver-intestinal, or isolated intestinal grafts went to recipients. General study results and limits: Recipient marrow showed GvH clones, some seen first in ileum or blood.

Germline loops: CDR1 MNHEY, CDR2 SVGAGI. With V trimmed by 5 bases and J by 6 bases, 4 bases remained unmatched. The CDR3 contains 13 residues. The assay was immunoSEQ multiplex PCR, and TCRdb's table has in-frame clones only and misses some. The repertoire has about 90,000 clones, about 93% of them found once; the top ten carry roughly 0.49%. The sequence was collected from a human donor who received an intestinal transplant. Sequenced material: unstimulated CD8+ T cells sorted from spleen or lymph node cells, taken before intestinal transplant. The gene calls are TRBV6-5 and TRBJ1-5; 7 bases align to TRBD1. The CDR3: CASSDRAGQPQHF. The CDR3 coding sequence is TGTGCCAGCAGTGACAGGGCGGGTCAGCCCCAGCATTTT.